This passage covers 21 T cell receptor beta chains from one sample sequenced in a study of cytomegalovirus exposure and HLA in healthy donors. The primer mix had 60 Vbeta and 13 Jbeta primers. This table comes from immunoSEQ multiplex PCR, and its TCRdb copy is limited to in-frame clones, with some not included. Its clone listing holds approximately 70,000 clones. Sequencing was done on a sample of PBMCs. The source is a woman aged 30 to 39 in good health and CMV-seronegative.

The rearrangement uses TRBV6-5 and TRBJ1-1, with TRBD1 as a possible D gene (5 bases). The germline gives CDR1 MNHEY, CDR2 SVGAGI. Trimming pared 7 bases from V and 1 base from J, leaving 13 bases between. The length of the CDR3 is 14 residues. CDR3 residues: CASKGREGNTEAFF. In DNA, the CDR3 is TGTGCCAGCAAGGGGAGGGAGGGGAACACTGAAGCTTTCTTT.

The chain uses TRBV7-9 and TRBJ2-7; TRBD2 is a possible D gene (5 bases). The CDR3 sequence is 15 residues long. Germline CDR1 is SEHNR and CDR2 is FQNEAQ (reference sequence). V lost 7 bases and J 3 bases, leaving 19 bases between the germline ends. The CDR3 sequence is CASTHGPGIDYEQYF. DNA for the CDR3: TGTGCCAGCACCCATGGGCCGGGGATAGACTACGAGCAGTACTTC.

This chain joins TRBV7-8 and TRBJ2-2; D may be TRBD2 (7 bases). CDR3 length: 15 amino acids. The V and J ends lost 7 bases and 4 bases respectively, with 16 bases between them. CDR1 is SGHVS, CDR2 FQNEAQ, per germline. DNA for the CDR3: TGTGCCAGCAAGGGGGGCGGGGGCCGCACCGGGGAGCTGTTTTTT. It is translated as CASKGGGGRTGELFF.

The CDR3 protein is CASSATGGTQPQHF. The CDR3 coding sequence is TGTGCCAGCAGCGCCACAGGGGGGACACAGCCCCAGCATTTT. The chain carries TRBV2 and TRBJ1-5, with TRBD1 matching over 8 bases. V was pared by 6 bases and J by 7 bases, with 8 bases of the junction left unmatched. Germline V gene lookup returns CDR1 SNHLY and CDR2 FYNNEI. The CDR3 has 14 residues.

This chain joins TRBV2 and TRBJ2-5; 9 bases match TRBD2. Germline V gene lookup returns CDR1 SNHLY and CDR2 FYNNEI. The CDR3 is made up of 15 amino acids. Trimming took 5 bases from V and 3 from J; bases not matched to a gene: 7. For the CDR3, the DNA is TGTGCCAGCAGTACTCGCGGGAGGGCCAAAGAGACCCAGTACTTC. Translated, it gives CASSTRGRAKETQYF. The variable domain in full, with the rest retrieved from reference TRBV2 and TRBJ2-5, is EPEVTQTPSHQVTQMGQEVILRCVPISNHLYFYWYRQILGQKVEFLVSFYNNEISEKSEIFDDQFSVERPDGSNFTLKIRSTKLEDSAMYFCASSTRGRAKETQYFGPGTRLLVL.

V and J are TRBV2 and TRBJ2-3; 9 bases map to TRBD2. The CDR3 is made up of 16 amino acids. CDR1 SNHLY and CDR2 FYNNEI come from the germline V gene. The V gene end was trimmed by 1 base and the J gene end by 4 bases; junction bases not matched to a gene: 6. The chain's CDR3 is CASSEGGRAGADTQYF. Here the CDR3 DNA reads TGTGCCAGCAGTGAAGGCGGGAGGGCTGGAGCAGATACGCAGTATTTT.

The rearrangement links TRBV30 to TRBJ2-1; 8 nucleotides agree with TRBD2. Germline trimming cut 3 bases from V and 10 bases from J; bases unmatched to any gene: 5. This CDR3 region has 12 residues. Germline values: CDR1 GTSNPN, CDR2 SVGIG (reference sequence). Here the CDR3 DNA reads TGTGCCTGGAGGACCAGCGGGGGAGAGCAGTTCTTC. Protein sequence: CAWRTSGGEQFF.

The chain links TRBV4-2 to TRBJ2-2; D possibly corresponds to TRBD2 (6 bases). With 5 bases removed from V and 2 bases from J, the gap between germline ends came to 15 bases. This CDR3 region has 16 residues. Germline CDR1 LGHNA, CDR2 YNFKEQ. For the CDR3, the DNA is TGTGCCAGCAGCTACTATAGCGGCAGTAACACCGGGGAGCTGTTTTTT. Translated: CASSYYSGSNTGELFF.

This CDR3 reads CASSGGSGPEAFF. The CDR3 DNA sequence: TGTGCCAGCAGCGGCGGCTCAGGGCCTGAAGCTTTCTTT. This rearrangement joins TRBV5-6 to TRBJ1-1; TRBD1 might be the D (5 bases). The V end was cut by 4 bases, the J end by 6 bases, with 13 bases between. This CDR3 region has 13 residues. Germline V gives CDR1 SGHDT, CDR2 YYEEEE.

This sequence joins TRBV28 and TRBJ2-4; 10 nucleotides line up with TRBD1. CDR1 MDHEN and CDR2 SYDVKM come from the germline V gene. This CDR3 has 14 amino acids. The V and J ends lost 6 bases and 8 bases, in that order; junction bases with no gene match: 7. CDR3 amino acids: CASSRQGAKDIQYF. In nucleotides, the CDR3 is TGTGCCAGCAGCCGACAGGGGGCGAAGGACATTCAGTACTTC.

The V and J genes are TRBV28 and TRBJ1-5; TRBD1 matches at 8 bases. Germline V gives CDR1 MDHEN, CDR2 SYDVKM. Trimming removed 2 bases from V and 9 bases from J; junction bases left unmatched: 6. The CDR3 runs to 14 residues. This CDR3 is CASSLVGQGRPQHF. CDR3 nucleotides: TGTGCCAGCAGTTTAGTAGGACAGGGACGGCCCCAGCATTTT.

V and J are TRBV28 and TRBJ2-4; D ambiguous. CDR3 size: 14 residues. The germline CDR1 and CDR2 sequences are MDHEN and SYDVKM. V lost 3 bases, J lost 8 bases, and 14 bases lay in between. CDR3 region: CASSFQPRVDIQYF. CDR3 bases: TGTGCCAGCAGTTTCCAACCCCGGGTGGACATTCAGTACTTC. Filled out from reference TRBV28 and TRBJ2-4, the complete variable domain reads DVKVTQSSRYLVKRTGEKVFLECVQDMDHENMFWYRQDPGLGLRLIYFSYDVKMKEKGDIPEGYSVSREKKERFSLILESASTNQTSMYLCASSFQPRVDIQYFGAGTRLSVL.

The gene calls are TRBV5-6 and TRBJ2-2; 10 bases align to TRBD2. Germline CDR1 reads SGHDT; CDR2 reads YYEEEE. The CDR3 totals 16 residues. J was trimmed by 3 bases and V by 6 bases; bases with no gene match: 8. The CDR3 loop reads CASTDRAGGYTGELFF. The CDR3 DNA sequence: TGTGCCAGCACCGATCGAGCGGGAGGGTACACCGGGGAGCTGTTTTTT.

The chain is built from TRBV6-5 and TRBJ1-1, with D unresolved. The V end lost 0 bases, the J end lost 10 bases, and 6 bases lay between the germline ends. Germline V gene sequence: CDR1 MNHEY, CDR2 SVGAGI. This CDR3 is built from 11 residues. In DNA, the CDR3 is TGTGCCAGCAGTTACTCGGGAGGAGCTTTCTTT. Translated: CASSYSGGAFF.

V usage is TRBV5-1 and J usage is TRBJ2-3; the D gene is possibly TRBD2 (6 bases). The ends were cut back, 6 bases at V and 1 base at J, with 18 bases in the middle. The CDR3 has 16 residues. Germline V lookup: CDR1 SGHRS, CDR2 YFSETQ. This chain's CDR3 is CASTRAWIAGTDTQYF. CDR3 sequence (DNA): TGCGCCAGCACCAGAGCGTGGATAGCGGGCACAGATACGCAGTATTTT.

The rearrangement uses TRBV2 and TRBJ2-5; 8 positions agree with TRBD2. V gave up 7 bases and J gave up 2 bases; unmatched junction bases: 15. The CDR3 totals 17 residues. Germline CDR1 reads SNHLY; CDR2 reads FYNNEI. The CDR3 coding sequence is TGTGCCAGCAAAACGGCCCGACTAGCGCTTATTCAAGAGACCCAGTACTTC. This codes for CASKTARLALIQETQYF.

The chain employs TRBV4-3 and TRBJ1-5, with 11 bases aligning to TRBD1. V dropped 1 base and J dropped 6; count of bases not matched to a gene: 5. The germline gives CDR1 LGHNA, CDR2 YSLEER. This CDR3 comprises 16 residues. CDR3 region: CASSQVRTGGFQPQHF. CDR3 bases: TGCGCCAGCAGCCAAGTAAGGACAGGGGGCTTTCAGCCCCAGCATTTT.

This chain connects TRBV28 to TRBJ2-3; 13 nucleotides match TRBD2. The CDR3 covers 15 residues. V dropped 6 bases and J dropped 10; count of bases not matched to a gene: 10. Germline CDR1 is MDHEN and CDR2 is SYDVKM. Here the CDR3 DNA reads TGTGCCAGCAGGCCGCCCCTCGGGACTAGCGGGGCGCAGTATTTT. Translation: CASRPPLGTSGAQYF. Full variable domain (remainder filled in from reference TRBV28 and TRBJ2-3): DVKVTQSSRYLVKRTGEKVFLECVQDMDHENMFWYRQDPGLGLRLIYFSYDVKMKEKGDIPEGYSVSREKKERFSLILESASTNQTSMYLCASRPPLGTSGAQYFGPGTRLTVL.

The V and J genes are TRBV2 and TRBJ2-7; TRBD2 agrees at 11 bases. Germline CDR1 reads SNHLY; CDR2 reads FYNNEI. The CDR3 extends over 12 amino acids. The V gene end was trimmed by 11 bases and the J gene end by 6 bases; junction bases not matched to a gene: 6. CDR3 sequence reads: CAVAGGPSEQYF. The CDR3 DNA sequence: TGTGCCGTAGCGGGGGGGCCTTCCGAGCAGTACTTC.

V and J are TRBV4-3 and TRBJ2-6; a weak D match, TRBD1 (6 bases). The germline CDR1 and CDR2 sequences are LGHNA and YSLEER. The germline V and J ends were trimmed by 0 bases and 4 bases, with 13 bases remaining between them. This CDR3 has 17 amino acids. CDR3 sequence reads: CASSQEGAITGANVLTF. The CDR3 region has the DNA TGCGCCAGCAGCCAAGAGGGGGCGATTACAGGGGCCAACGTCCTGACTTTC.

V usage is TRBV9 and J usage is TRBJ2-3; D not certain. The germline V and J ends were trimmed by 2 bases and 2 bases, with 3 bases remaining between them. The CDR3 sequence is 12 residues long. Germline lookup yields CDR1 SGDLS and CDR2 YYNGEE. Here the CDR3 reads CASSVHTDTQYF. CDR3 nucleotides: TGTGCCAGCAGCGTCCACACAGATACGCAGTATTTT.